These 12 T cell receptor beta chains were all obtained from the same sample, sequenced in a study of blood T cell repertoires in COVID-19. The assay was immunoSEQ multiplex PCR, and TCRdb's table has in-frame clones only and misses some. The sample has 180,000 or so clones; 82% are singletons. Sequencing used peripheral blood. All receptors come from a woman in her 70s with acute or convalescent COVID-19.

The rearrangement joins TRBV2 to TRBJ1-1, with TRBD1 matching over 10 bases. Germline V gives CDR1 SNHLY, CDR2 FYNNEI. The trim removed 5 bases at V and 5 bases at J, leaving 14 bases unmatched. CDR3 size: 17 residues. The CDR3 sequence is CASSRPPRTGGGTEAFF. The CDR3 DNA is TGTGCCAGCAGTCGCCCCCCCCGGACAGGGGGGGGGACTGAAGCTTTCTTT.

The chain links TRBV7-2 to TRBJ1-4, with 8 bases aligning to TRBD1. The germline CDR1 and CDR2 sequences are SGHTA and FQGNSA. This CDR3 is built from 15 residues. V was pared by 2 bases and J by 8 bases, with 7 bases of the junction left unmatched. CDR3 sequence reads: CASSLRQGLDEKLFF. CDR3 sequence (DNA): TGTGCCAGCAGCTTAAGACAGGGGCTCGACGAAAAACTGTTTTTT.

This chain connects TRBV24-1 to TRBJ1-2; D might be TRBD1 (5 bases). Per germline, CDR1 KGHDR and CDR2 SFDVKD. V lost 1 base and J lost 8, with 16 bases in between. CDR3 size: 15 residues. CDR3 nucleotide sequence: TGTGCCACCAGTGATTTAACGACGGGGGAATGGGGCTACACCTTC. As protein: CATSDLTTGEWGYTF.

The chain uses TRBV18 and TRBJ1-1; TRBD1 matches at 7 bases. V trimming: 5 bases; J trimming: 5 bases; junction bases outside the gene matches: 8. From germline, CDR1 is KGHSH and CDR2 LQKENI. This CDR3 has 14 residues. The CDR3 protein is CASSSTGATTEAFF. The CDR3 region has the DNA TGTGCCAGCTCATCAACAGGGGCGACAACTGAAGCTTTCTTT.

The gene calls are TRBV15 and TRBJ1-6, with a tentative D call TRBD1 (5 bases). Germline V gene data show CDR1 as LNHNV and CDR2 as YYDKDF (reference sequence). V was pared by 1 base and J by 7 bases, with 11 bases between. The CDR3 runs 15 residues. The CDR3 region is CATSRVPGPNSPLHF. CDR3 bases: TGTGCCACCAGCAGAGTGCCAGGGCCGAATTCACCCCTCCACTTT.

The chain has TRBV6-1 and TRBJ2-6; D perhaps matches TRBD1 (6 bases). V was shortened by 0 bases and J by 1 base, with 10 bases between the two germline ends. CDR1 is MNHNS, CDR2 SASEGT, per germline. The CDR3 spans 17 residues. The CDR3 nucleotides read TGTGCCAGCAGTGAAGCTGCAGGGGTGTCTGGGGCCAACGTCCTGACTTTC. Its protein is CASSEAAGVSGANVLTF.

The table lists this clone with a count of one. The genes are TRBV6-1 and TRBJ2-1, with 9 bases matching TRBD2. CDR1 and CDR2 (germline): MNHNS, SASEGT. This CDR3 contains 13 residues. Trimming at V came to 0 bases and at J to 14 bases, leaving 5 bases not matched to a gene. CDR3 in DNA: TGTGCCAGCAGTGAAGCGCGGGGGGGGATGGAGTTCTTC. This sequence encodes CASSEARGGMEFF.

This chain connects TRBV5-6 to TRBJ1-5; 7 bases align to TRBD1. This CDR3 spans 17 amino acids. Trimming at V came to 4 bases and at J to 1 base, leaving 11 bases not matched to a gene. Germline CDR1 SGHDT, CDR2 YYEEEE. The CDR3 DNA reads as TGTGCCAGCAGCCAGAGACGGACAGGAGGAAGCAATCAGCCCCAGCATTTT. This encodes CASSQRRTGGSNQPQHF.

The gene calls are TRBV6-1 and TRBJ1-3; 7 nucleotides match TRBD1. The junction had 7 bases not matched to a gene; V was cut back by 2 bases and J by 6 bases. CDR3 size: 15 residues. Germline V CDR1 and CDR2: MNHNS, SASEGT. CDR3 region: CASSEWDSKLNTIYF. DNA of the CDR3: TGTGCCAGCAGTGAATGGGACAGCAAGTTAAACACCATATATTTT.

The J gene is TRBJ2-7, the V gene TRBV7-2, with D unresolved. From germline, CDR1 is SGHTA and CDR2 FQGNSA. The CDR3 contains 15 residues. Trimming left V 5 bases short and J 0 bases short, with 14 bases between. Written as DNA, the CDR3 is TGTGCCAGCAGCCTAAGACACGTCTCCTCCTACGAGCAGTACTTC. Its protein is CASSLRHVSSYEQYF. Full variable domain (missing parts from reference TRBV7-2 and TRBJ2-7): GAGVSQSPSNKVTEKGKDVELRCDPISGHTALYWYRQSLGQGLEFLIYFQGNSAPDKSGLPSDRFSAERTGGSVSTLTIQRTQQEDSAVYLCASSLRHVSSYEQYFGPGTRLTVT.

The chain employs TRBV5-1 and TRBJ2-5, with 7 bases matching TRBD1. The CDR3 covers 19 residues. V was clipped by 0 bases and J by 1 base; unmatched bases: 15. Germline lookup yields CDR1 SGHRS and CDR2 YFSETQ. For the CDR3, the DNA is TGCGCCAGCAGCTTGGCCTTTAGGACAGGTTACGGCATCCAAGAGACCCAGTACTTC. This encodes CASSLAFRTGYGIQETQYF.

The chain employs TRBV24-1 and TRBJ1-5; 9 bases map to TRBD1. Germline-derived CDR1 and CDR2 are KGHDR and SFDVKD. CDR3 length: 15 amino acids. After removal of 3 bases from V and 3 bases from J, the junction contained 2 bases not matched to a gene. This CDR3 reads CATSDGTGPNQPQHF. The CDR3 DNA follows: TGTGCCACCAGTGATGGGACAGGGCCCAATCAGCCCCAGCATTTT.